The 7 T cell receptor beta chains in this list originate from one sample, sequenced in a study of OX40 agonist ivuxolimab in advanced cancers. This table comes from immunoSEQ multiplex PCR, and its TCRdb copy is limited to in-frame clones, with some not included. The sample consists of approximately 58,000 clones, about four fifths of them appearing once. This material consisted of CD4+ or CD8+ T cells sorted from blood, taken in a trial of the OX40 agonist ivuxolimab. The receptors stem from an adult with an advanced solid tumor such as melanoma, head and neck, liver or kidney cancer.

This chain joins TRBV6-6 and TRBJ1-2; the D gene is possibly TRBD1 (6 bases). Per germline, CDR1 MNHNY and CDR2 SVGAGI (reference sequence). V lost 6 bases and J lost 5, with 13 bases in between. CDR3 length: 13 residues. The CDR3 DNA reads as TGTGCCAGCAGCGGGATGACAGGATATGGCTACACCTTC. Protein: CASSGMTGYGYTF.

This chain links TRBV7-3 with TRBJ2-7; 7 nucleotides align to TRBD1. The V and J ends lost 5 bases and 3 bases, in that order; junction bases with no gene match: 4. In germline, CDR1 is SGHTA, CDR2 FQGTGA. There are 13 residues in the CDR3. This chain's CDR3 is CASSKGQDYEQYF. The CDR3 nucleotides are TGTGCCAGCAGCAAAGGACAGGACTACGAGCAGTACTTC.

The rearrangement links TRBV11-2 to TRBJ1-2; 9 bases map to TRBD1. After removal of 2 bases from V and 2 bases from J, the junction contained 15 bases not matched to a gene. Looked up from germline, CDR1 is SGHAT and CDR2 is FQNNGV. The CDR3 has 19 amino acids. CDR3 loop: CASSLSGGIGQGRNYGYTF. DNA for the CDR3: TGTGCCAGCAGCTTAAGTGGAGGCATCGGACAGGGGAGAAACTATGGCTACACCTTC.

CDR3 coding DNA: TGTGCCAGCAGTTACGGGACAGAGAGCTACGAGCAGTACTTC. Its protein product is CASSYGTESYEQYF. The chain has TRBV6-5 and TRBJ2-5; 7 bases align to TRBD1. The DNA matches TRBJ2-7 better at its end, which makes the J call doubtful. Germline V gene lookup returns CDR1 MNHEY and CDR2 SVGAGI. The CDR3 is 14 residues long.

This clone is labeled as medium-sized. The chain uses TRBV21-1 and TRBJ2-5; the table's D gene call, TRBD1, was not cross checked with the DNA. TRBV21-1 is flagged as a pseudogene. The CDR3 extends over 14 amino acids. DNA of the CDR3: TGTGCCAGCAGCGGACAGGGGGCAAGGGAGACCCAGTACTTC. Its translation: CASSGQGARETQYF.

The J gene is TRBJ2-1, the V gene TRBV11-2; TRBD2 aligns across 9 bases. CDR1 SGHAT and CDR2 FQNNGV come from the germline V gene. V shed 3 bases and J 0 bases; nucleotides not matched to a gene: 3. This CDR3 has 16 residues. The DNA for the CDR3 is TGTGCCAGCAGCTTCGTTAGCGGGGGCTCCTACAATGAGCAGTTCTTC. It translates to CASSFVSGGSYNEQFF.

V usage is TRBV7-2 and J usage is TRBJ2-2, with 7 bases aligning to TRBD2. The germline CDR1 and CDR2 sequences are SGHTA and FQGNSA. This CDR3 is built from 16 residues. Unmatched junction bases numbered 11, after V lost 6 bases and J lost 4 bases. The CDR3 loop reads CASRRDGGRGTGELFF. The CDR3 DNA is TGTGCCAGCAGGCGAGACGGGGGGAGGGGCACCGGGGAGCTGTTTTTT. Full variable domain (missing parts from reference TRBV7-2 and TRBJ2-2): GAGVSQSPSNKVTEKGKDVELRCDPISGHTALYWYRQSLGQGLEFLIYFQGNSAPDKSGLPSDRFSAERTGGSVSTLTIQRTQQEDSAVYLCASRRDGGRGTGELFFGEGSRLTVL.